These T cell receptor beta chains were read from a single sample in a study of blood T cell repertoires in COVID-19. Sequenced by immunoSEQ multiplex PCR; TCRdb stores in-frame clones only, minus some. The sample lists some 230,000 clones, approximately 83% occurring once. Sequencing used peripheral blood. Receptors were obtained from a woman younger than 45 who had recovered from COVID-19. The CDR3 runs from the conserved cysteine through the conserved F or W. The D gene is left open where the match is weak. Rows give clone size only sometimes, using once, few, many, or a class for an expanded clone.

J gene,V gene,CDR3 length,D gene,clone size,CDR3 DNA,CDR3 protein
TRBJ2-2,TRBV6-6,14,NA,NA,TGTGCCAGCAAATTGGACTCGAACACCGGGGAGCTGTTTTTT,CASKLDSNTGELFF
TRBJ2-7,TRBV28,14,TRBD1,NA,TGTGCCAGCAGCTTAGACAGGGGGCGCTACGAGCAGTACTTC,CASSLDRGRYEQYF
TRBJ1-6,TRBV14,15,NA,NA,TGTGCCAGCAGCCAAGACGGGATGAGGCGCGAGCCCCTCCACTTT,CASSQDGMRREPLHF
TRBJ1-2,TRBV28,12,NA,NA,TGTGCCAGCAGAGGGACTTCCTATGGCTACACCTTC,CASRGTSYGYTF
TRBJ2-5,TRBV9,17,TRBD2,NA,TGTGCCAGCAGCGTAGCTGGGTCGGCTAGCGGACAAGAGACCCAGTACTTC,CASSVAGSASGQETQYF
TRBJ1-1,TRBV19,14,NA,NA,TGTGCCAGTACGGTCCAAGTCCGAAACACTGAAGCTTTCTTT,CASTVQVRNTEAFF
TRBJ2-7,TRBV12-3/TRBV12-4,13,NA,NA,TGTGCCAGCGGCACCCCAGGGAGGTACGAGCAGTACTTC,CASGTPGRYEQYF
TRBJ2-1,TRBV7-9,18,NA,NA,TGTGCCAGCAGCGGAGGAGTGGGGGACCACAGGGACTACAATGAGCAGTTCTTC,CASSGGVGDHRDYNEQFF
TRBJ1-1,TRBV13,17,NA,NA,TGTGCCAGCAGCTTGTGGGAGGGAGGGTACCAGAACACTGAAGCTTTCTTT,CASSLWEGGYQNTEAFF
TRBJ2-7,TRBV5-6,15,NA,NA,TGTGCCAGCAGCTTCGCAGCTTGGAGCTCCTACGAGCAGTACTTC,CASSFAAWSSYEQYF
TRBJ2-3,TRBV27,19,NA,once,TGTGCCAGCCGCCGCTTCGGTTGGGGTCGGACGGGAGTGGTAGATACGCAGTATTTT,CASRRFGWGRTGVVDTQYF
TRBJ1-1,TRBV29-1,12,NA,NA,TGCAGCGCCCGGGGGGCGATCACTGAAGCTTTCTTT,CSARGAITEAFF
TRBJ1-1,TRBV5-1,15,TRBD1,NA,TGCGCCAGCAGCGCGACGACAGGGGAGGGCACTGAAGCTTTCTTT,CASSATTGEGTEAFF
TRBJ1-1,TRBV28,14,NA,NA,TGTGCCAGCAGAAAAGCAGGGGCTAGGGAGGGAGCTTTCTTT,CASRKAGAREGAFF
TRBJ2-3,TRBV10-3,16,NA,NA,TGTGCCATCAGTGAGTCTTTCACCCCGGGCACAGATACGCAGTATTTT,CAISESFTPGTDTQYF
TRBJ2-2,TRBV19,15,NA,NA,TGTGCCAGTAGTTCGGGGGGCGCGAACACCGGGGAGCTGTTTTTT,CASSSGGANTGELFF
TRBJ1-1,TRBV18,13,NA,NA,TGTGCCAGCTCACGGACGGGGGACTCTGAAGCTTTCTTT,CASSRTGDSEAFF
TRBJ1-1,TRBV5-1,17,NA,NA,TGCGCCAGCAGCTTGGAGGGACGGGGCGGGAGAAACACTGAAGCTTTCTTT,CASSLEGRGGRNTEAFF
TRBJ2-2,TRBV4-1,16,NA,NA,TGCGCCAGCAGCCAAGAAGAGAGGGGGATCACCGGGGAGCTGTTTTTT,CASSQEERGITGELFF
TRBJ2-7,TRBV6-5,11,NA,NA,TGTGCCAGCCAGTTAAACAGTCTGCAGTACTTC,CASQLNSLQYF
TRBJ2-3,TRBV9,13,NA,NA,TGTGCCAGCTCCCGGGTCTCATCGGATACGCAGTATTTT,CASSRVSSDTQYF
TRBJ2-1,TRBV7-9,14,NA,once,TGTGCCAGCAGCCGTACCACAGGGTTCGATGAGCAGTTCTTC,CASSRTTGFDEQFF
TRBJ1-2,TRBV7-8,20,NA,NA,TGTGCCAGCAGCTTAGCGCTCAGGAGCAGGGAGCGAACCGGGGGAGATGGCTACACCTTC,CASSLALRSRERTGGDGYTF
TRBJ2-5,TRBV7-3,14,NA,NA,TGTGCCAGCAGCCAGCCAGGAACCGCCGGGACCCAGTACTTC,CASSQPGTAGTQYF
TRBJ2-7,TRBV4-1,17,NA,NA,TGCGCCAGCAGCCGAGGGACAGCGGGAGAGGTGATCTACGAGCAGTACTTC,CASSRGTAGEVIYEQYF
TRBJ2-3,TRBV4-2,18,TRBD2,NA,TGTGCCAGCAGCCAAGAATTAAGAATAGCGGGATATGCAGATACGCAGTATTTT,CASSQELRIAGYADTQYF
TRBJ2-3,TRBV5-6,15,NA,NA,TGTGCCAGCAGCTTTGAGCCGGGGGGCACAGATACGCAGTATTTT,CASSFEPGGTDTQYF
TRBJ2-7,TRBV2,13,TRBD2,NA,TGTGCCAGCTGGTGGGAGGGACCCTACGAGCAGTACTTC,CASWWEGPYEQYF
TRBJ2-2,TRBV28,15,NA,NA,TGTGCCAGCAGTTCCTCAGGGGAGGGGACCGGGGAGCTGTTTTTT,CASSSSGEGTGELFF
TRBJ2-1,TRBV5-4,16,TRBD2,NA,TGTGCCAGCACATCTAGGGGAGGGACGGGTGGAGATGAGCAGTTCTTC,CASTSRGGTGGDEQFF
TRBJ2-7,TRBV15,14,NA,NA,TGTGCCACCAGCAGGGGGGCAAACCCCCCAGGGCAGTACTTC,CATSRGANPPGQYF
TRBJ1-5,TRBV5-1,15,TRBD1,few,TGCGCCAGCAGCTTAGGGACAGCACACAATCAGCCCCAGCATTTT,CASSLGTAHNQPQHF
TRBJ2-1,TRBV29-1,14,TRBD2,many,TGCAGCGTCGGTGGGACTAGCGGGGGAAATGAGCAGTTCTTC,CSVGGTSGGNEQFF
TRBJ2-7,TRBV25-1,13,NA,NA,TGTGCCAGCAGTTCGGCGGGGTTCGGCGAGCAGTACTTC,CASSSAGFGEQYF
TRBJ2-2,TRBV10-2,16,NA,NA,TGCGCCAGCAGGAGGGTGGAACCTTTGGCCTCCGGGGAGCTGTTTTTT,CASRRVEPLASGELFF
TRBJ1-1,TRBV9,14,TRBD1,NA,TGTGCCAGCACCCGAGGTCCTCAGGGGGCAATGGCTTTCTTT,CASTRGPQGAMAFF
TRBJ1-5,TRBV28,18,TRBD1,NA,TGTGCCAGTTTATTGGACAGGGGAAGAAGAGGAAGCAATCAGCCCCAGCATTTT,CASLLDRGRRGSNQPQHF
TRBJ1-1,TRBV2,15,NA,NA,TGTGCCAGCAGTGAACGGGGGGGGTCGAACACTGAAGCTTTCTTT,CASSERGGSNTEAFF
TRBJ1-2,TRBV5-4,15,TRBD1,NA,TGTGCCAGCAGCGCGTACCGGGACAGGGATTATGGCTACACCTTC,CASSAYRDRDYGYTF
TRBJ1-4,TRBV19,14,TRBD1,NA,TGTGCCAGTAGTGTGGGACAGGGCGGTGAAAAACTGTTTTTT,CASSVGQGGEKLFF
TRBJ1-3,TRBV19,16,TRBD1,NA,TGTGCCAGTAGTATACCCGGGACAGGGGTCGGAAACACCATATATTTT,CASSIPGTGVGNTIYF
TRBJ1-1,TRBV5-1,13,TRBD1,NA,TGCGCCAGCAGCTTTGGACAGGCCGATGAAGCTTTCTTT,CASSFGQADEAFF
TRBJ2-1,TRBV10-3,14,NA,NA,TGTGCCATCAGTGAGCAGGGGACCTACAATGAGCAGTTCTTC,CAISEQGTYNEQFF
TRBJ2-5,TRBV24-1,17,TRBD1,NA,TGTGCCACCAGTGATCCCGCCGACAGGGGTGGACAAGAGACCCAGTACTTC,CATSDPADRGGQETQYF
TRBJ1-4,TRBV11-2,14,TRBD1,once,TGTGCCAGCAGCCGGGACAGGGGAGGAGAAAAACTGTTTTTT,CASSRDRGGEKLFF
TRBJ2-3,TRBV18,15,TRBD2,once,TGTGCCAGCTCACCGGGACTAGCGGGCACAGATACGCAGTATTTT,CASSPGLAGTDTQYF
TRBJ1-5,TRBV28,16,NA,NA,TGTGCCAGCAGTTTACAGGGTGGGTATGGCAATCAGCCCCAGCATTTT,CASSLQGGYGNQPQHF
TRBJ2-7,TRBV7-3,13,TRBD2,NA,TGTGCCAGCAGCTTAACGGGGGGGATCGAGCAGTACTTC,CASSLTGGIEQYF
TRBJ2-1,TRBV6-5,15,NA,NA,TGTGCCAGCAGCCTTGACAGGAGATCCTACAATGAGCAGTTCTTC,CASSLDRRSYNEQFF
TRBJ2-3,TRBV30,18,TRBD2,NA,TGTGCCTGGAGGCCACTAGCGGGAGGTTCTTCTAGCACAGATACGCAGTATTTT,CAWRPLAGGSSSTDTQYF
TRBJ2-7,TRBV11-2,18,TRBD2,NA,TGTGCCAGCAGCTTAGATCTCGGTAGCGGGGCCTCCTCCTACGAGCAGTACTTC,CASSLDLGSGASSYEQYF
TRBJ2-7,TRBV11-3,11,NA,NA,TGTGCCAGCAGCGCCGCCGGCGAGCAGTACTTC,CASSAAGEQYF
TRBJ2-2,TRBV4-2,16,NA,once,TGTGCCAGCAGCCAAGCGTCGGGAGCGGACACCGGGGAGCTGTTTTTT,CASSQASGADTGELFF
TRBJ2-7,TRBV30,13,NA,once,TGTGCCGTAACGGGGGGCTCCTCCTACGAGCAGTACTTC,CAVTGGSSYEQYF
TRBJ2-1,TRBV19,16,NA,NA,TGTGCCAGTAGTATCCCAGGTCGCCTCTCCTACAATGAGCAGTTCTTC,CASSIPGRLSYNEQFF
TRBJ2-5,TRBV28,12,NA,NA,TGTGCCAGCAGCTTCCCCCGCTCCTTAGTAGACTTC,CASSFPRSLVDF